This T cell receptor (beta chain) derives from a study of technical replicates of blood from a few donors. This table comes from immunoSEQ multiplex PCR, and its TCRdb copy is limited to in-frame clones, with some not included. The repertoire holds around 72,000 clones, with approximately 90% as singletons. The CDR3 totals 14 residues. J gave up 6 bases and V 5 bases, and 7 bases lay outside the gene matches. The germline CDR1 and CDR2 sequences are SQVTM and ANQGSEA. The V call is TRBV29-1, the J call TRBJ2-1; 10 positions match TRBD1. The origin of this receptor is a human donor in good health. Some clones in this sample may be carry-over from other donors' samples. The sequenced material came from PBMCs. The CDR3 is CSVKLGDRGNEQFF. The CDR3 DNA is TGCAGCGTTAAACTAGGGGACAGGGGCAATGAGCAGTTCTTC.